These 3 T cell receptor beta chains were all obtained from the same sample, sequenced in a study of OX40 agonist ivuxolimab in advanced cancers. Data came from immunoSEQ multiplex PCR; TCRdb stores just in-frame clones and leaves some out. Of fewer than 80,000 clones listed, roughly four fifths are singletons. Sequenced material: CD4+ or CD8+ T cells sorted from blood, taken in a trial of the OX40 agonist ivuxolimab. The receptors shown here come from an adult with an advanced solid tumor such as melanoma, head and neck, liver or kidney cancer.

This chain joins TRBV2 and TRBJ1-6; no clear D. The CDR3 runs to 14 residues. The V gene lost 5 bases and the J gene lost 0 bases, with 5 bases spanning the gap. Germline V CDR1 and CDR2: SNHLY, FYNNEI. The CDR3: CASSSSSYNSPLHF. The CDR3 coding sequence is TGTGCCAGCAGTTCGAGCTCCTATAATTCACCCCTCCACTTT.

The genes are TRBV9 and TRBJ1-4, with no clear D. The CDR3 is 14 residues long. The V and J ends lost 0 bases and 7 bases respectively, with 10 bases between them. From germline, CDR1 is SGDLS and CDR2 YYNGEE. CDR3 coding DNA: TGTGCCAGCAGCGTAGCCCTACATCCTGAAAAACTGTTTTTT. As protein: CASSVALHPEKLFF.

The rearrangement joins TRBV19 to TRBJ2-5, with D possibly being TRBD1 or TRBD2 (7 bases each). The germline CDR1 and CDR2 sequences are LNHDA and SQIVND (reference sequence). There are 14 residues in the CDR3. The V end was cut by 5 bases, the J end by 5 bases, with 15 bases between. The CDR3 spells CASSPRQGGETQYF. Here the CDR3 DNA reads TGTGCCAGTAGTCCTCGACAGGGAGGGGAGACCCAGTACTTC.